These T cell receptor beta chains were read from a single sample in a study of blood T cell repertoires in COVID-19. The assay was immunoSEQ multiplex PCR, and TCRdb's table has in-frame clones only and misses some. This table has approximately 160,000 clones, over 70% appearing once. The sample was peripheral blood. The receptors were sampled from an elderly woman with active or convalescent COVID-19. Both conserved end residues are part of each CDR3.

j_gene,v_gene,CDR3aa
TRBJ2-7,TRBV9,CASSVGVYEQYF
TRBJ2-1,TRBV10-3,CAIKGQLSNNEQFF
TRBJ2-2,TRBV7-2,CASSLAGGRNTGELFF
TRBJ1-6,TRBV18,CASSLSGAPNSPLHF
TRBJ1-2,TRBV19,CASSIGGQKGYTF
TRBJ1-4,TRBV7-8,CASSFGEAVSEKLFF
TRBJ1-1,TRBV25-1,CASSDQGFAAFF
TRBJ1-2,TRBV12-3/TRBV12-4,CASSWDWSYGYTF
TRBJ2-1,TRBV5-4,CASRFGSGGGVNEQFF
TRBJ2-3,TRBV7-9,CASSPKVRVEDTQYF
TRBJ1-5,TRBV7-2,CASSLIQSNQPQHF
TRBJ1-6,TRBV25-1,CASSVTSGNSPLHF
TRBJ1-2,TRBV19,CASSRDREHGYTF
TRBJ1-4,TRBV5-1,CASSSSTGGLEKLFF
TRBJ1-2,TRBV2,CASTEGRGLYGYTF
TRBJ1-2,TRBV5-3,CARGRYGYTF
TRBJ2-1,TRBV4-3,CASSRETAHNEQFF
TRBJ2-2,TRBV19,CASSKRGLGTGELFF
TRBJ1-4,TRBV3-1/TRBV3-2,CASSQTGGSNEKLFF
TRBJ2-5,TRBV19,CASSIGPQETQYF
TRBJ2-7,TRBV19,CASSIGTPTYEQYF
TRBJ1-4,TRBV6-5,CASSYSITAHGEKLFF
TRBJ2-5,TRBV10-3,CAIRGDSGETQYF
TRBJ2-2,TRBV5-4,CASSLYGSGVTGELFF
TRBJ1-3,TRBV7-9,CASSLGGLSGNTIYF
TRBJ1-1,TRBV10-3,CAISESGAPTEAFF
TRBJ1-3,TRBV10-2,CASSEAGRNSGNTIYF
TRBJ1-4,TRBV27,CASSLSRQGGEKLFF
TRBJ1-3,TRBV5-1,CASSLAGASGNTIYF
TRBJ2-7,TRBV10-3,CAISGRGTSGESYEQYF
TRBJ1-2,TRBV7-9,CASSLGQGNYGYTF
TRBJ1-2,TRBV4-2,CASSPSGGGPSYGYTF
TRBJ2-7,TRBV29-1,CSVADGISYEQYF
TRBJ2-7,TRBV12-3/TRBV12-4,CASSPGQDYEQYF
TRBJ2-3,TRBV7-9,CASSDRDRPDTQYF
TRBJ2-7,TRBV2,CASSSTGPLYEQYF
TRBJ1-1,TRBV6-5,CASSYFRTDEAFF
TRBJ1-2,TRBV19,CASSIGQPIYGYTF
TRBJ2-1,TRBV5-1,CASSLSSNYEQFF
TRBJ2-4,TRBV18,CASSPLDLNIQYF
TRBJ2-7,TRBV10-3,CAISGQSSYEQYF